The 7 T cell receptor beta chains reported below all come from one sample, sequenced in a study of post-analysis software for immune sequencing data. Study conclusions and caveats: Five TRBV segments were more frequent in patients than controls; TRBV5-6, TRBV5-1 and TRBV20-1 belonged to this group.

No cognate antigen is known for these TCRs. Unique molecular identifiers were built into the TCR beta cDNA libraries. TCRdb called the PCR reads again in MiXCR, with one record for every CDR3 protein. The table lists roughly 800,000 distinct CDR3 sequences, about half of them singletons, with over 4.5% in the top ten. The specimen was blood. These receptor sequences come from a girl aged 10-17 years with multiple sclerosis.

This clonotype was found a few times. The CDR3 region is CASSLLQGHSYEQYF. CDR3 bases: TGCGCCAGCAGCTTGCTACAGGGGCACTCCTACGAGCAGTACTTC. The chain combines TRBV5-1 with TRBJ2-7; 7 bases line up with TRBD1. Trimming removed 1 base from V and 0 bases from J; junction bases left unmatched: 4. Germline-derived CDR1 and CDR2 are SGHRS and YFSETQ. The CDR3 has 15 residues.

This clonotype was seen more than once but under ten times. The rearrangement joins TRBV7-2 to TRBJ2-4, with D tentatively TRBD1 (6 bases). Germline V gives CDR1 SGHTA, CDR2 FQGNSA. The CDR3 has 14 amino acids. The V and J ends lost 5 bases and 7 bases respectively, with 15 bases between them. The CDR3 nucleotides read TGTGCCAGCAGCCCACAGGGATTTAGCAACATTCAGTACTTC. Its translation: CASSPQGFSNIQYF. The entire variable domain, with the rest obtained from reference TRBV7-2 and TRBJ2-4, is as follows: GAGVSQSPSNKVTEKGKDVELRCDPISGHTALYWYRQSLGQGLEFLIYFQGNSAPDKSGLPSDRFSAERTGGSVSTLTIQRTQQEDSAVYLCASSPQGFSNIQYFGAGTRLSVL.

This clonotype has more than one count but fewer than ten. This chain joins TRBV29-1 and TRBJ1-1; tentative D call: TRBD1 (5 bases). Looked up from germline, CDR1 is SQVTM and CDR2 is ANQGSEA. This CDR3 region has 15 residues. Trimming removed 7 bases from V and 1 base from J, with 19 bases in between. The CDR3 region has the DNA TGCAGCGAGTTGGAATGGGGCAGAGAGAACACTGAAGCTTTCTTT. Its translation is CSELEWGRENTEAFF. Looking up the rest from reference TRBV29-1 and TRBJ1-1 gives the full variable domain: SAVISQKPSRDICQRGTSLTIQCQVDSQVTMMFWYRQQPGQSLTLIATANQGSEATYESGFVIDKFPISRPNLTFSTLTVSNMSPEDSSIYLCSELEWGRENTEAFFGQGTRLTVV.

The rearrangement joins TRBV7-2 to TRBJ2-2; a weak D match, TRBD1 (6 bases). Per the germline V gene, CDR1 is SGHTA and CDR2 is FQGNSA. Trimming cost V 5 bases and J 7 bases, with 11 bases left between them. CDR3 length equals 13 residues. The CDR3 nucleotides are TGTGCCAGCAGCCAACCAGGGGTCGGGGAGCTGTTTTTT. Translated, it gives CASSQPGVGELFF.

The CDR3 coding sequence is TGTGCCAGCAGCTTAGATTTCCAGGGGGCGGCACTAGCCAAAAACATTCAGTACTTC. It specifies CASSLDFQGAALAKNIQYF. V usage is TRBV7-2 and J usage is TRBJ2-4, with TRBD1 identical over 8 bases. Germline V gives CDR1 SGHTA, CDR2 FQGNSA. The CDR3 totals 19 residues. Unmatched junction bases numbered 11, after V lost 1 base and J lost 0 bases.

This clonotype was seen more than once but under ten times. The DNA of the CDR3 is TGTGCCAGCAGTTCGTGGACCGTGGACTATGGCTACACCTTC. Amino acids: CASSSWTVDYGYTF. V usage is TRBV28 and J usage is TRBJ1-2; no firm D call. Germline CDR1 reads MDHEN; CDR2 reads SYDVKM. The CDR3 is made up of 14 amino acids. Trimming cost V 4 bases and J 3 bases, with 12 bases left between them.

The sample holds a few counts of this clonotype. This rearrangement joins TRBV25-1 to TRBJ1-2; D gene unclear. CDR3 length equals 13 residues. CDR1 and CDR2 (germline): MGHDK, SYGVNS. The germline V and J ends were trimmed by 4 bases and 8 bases, with 14 bases remaining between them. The CDR3: CASSAPGEGGYTF. CDR3 nucleotides: TGTGCCAGCAGTGCCCCCGGAGAAGGAGGCTACACCTTC.